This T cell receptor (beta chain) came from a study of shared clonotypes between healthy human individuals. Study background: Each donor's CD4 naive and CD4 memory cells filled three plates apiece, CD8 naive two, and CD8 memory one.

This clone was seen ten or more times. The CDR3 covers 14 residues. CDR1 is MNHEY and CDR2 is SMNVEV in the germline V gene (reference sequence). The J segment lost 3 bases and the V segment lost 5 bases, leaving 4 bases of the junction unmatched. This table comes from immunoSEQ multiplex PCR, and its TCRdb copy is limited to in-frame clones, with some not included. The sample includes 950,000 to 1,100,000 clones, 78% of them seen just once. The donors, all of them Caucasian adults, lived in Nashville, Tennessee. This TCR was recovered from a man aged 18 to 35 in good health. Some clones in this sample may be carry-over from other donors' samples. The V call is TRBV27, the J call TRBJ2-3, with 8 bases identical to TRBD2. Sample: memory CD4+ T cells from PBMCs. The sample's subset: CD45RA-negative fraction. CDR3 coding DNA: TGTGCCAGCAGTACCAGACTAGCGACAGATACGCAGTATTTT. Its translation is CASSTRLATDTQYF.